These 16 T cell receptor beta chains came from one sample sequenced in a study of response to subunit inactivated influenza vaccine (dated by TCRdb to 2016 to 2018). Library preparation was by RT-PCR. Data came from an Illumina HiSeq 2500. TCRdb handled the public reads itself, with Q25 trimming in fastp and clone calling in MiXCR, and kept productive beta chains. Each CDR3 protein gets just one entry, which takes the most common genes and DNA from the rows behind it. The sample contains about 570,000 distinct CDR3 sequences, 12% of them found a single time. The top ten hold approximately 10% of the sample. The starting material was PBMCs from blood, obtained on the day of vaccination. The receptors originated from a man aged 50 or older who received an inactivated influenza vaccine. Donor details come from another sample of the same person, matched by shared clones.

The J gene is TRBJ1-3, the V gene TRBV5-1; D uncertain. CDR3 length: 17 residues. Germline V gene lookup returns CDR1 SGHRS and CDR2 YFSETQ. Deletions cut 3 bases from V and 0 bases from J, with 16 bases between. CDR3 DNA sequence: TGCGCCAGCAGCTCCAGAGAGGACTCGCTCTCTGGAAACACCATATATTTT. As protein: CASSSREDSLSGNTIYF.

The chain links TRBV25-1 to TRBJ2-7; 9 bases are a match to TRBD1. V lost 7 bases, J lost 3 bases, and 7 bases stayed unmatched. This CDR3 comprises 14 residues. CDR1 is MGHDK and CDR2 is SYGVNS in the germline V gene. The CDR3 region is CASTGQGWYYEQYF. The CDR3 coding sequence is TGTGCCAGCACGGGACAGGGATGGTACTACGAGCAGTACTTC.

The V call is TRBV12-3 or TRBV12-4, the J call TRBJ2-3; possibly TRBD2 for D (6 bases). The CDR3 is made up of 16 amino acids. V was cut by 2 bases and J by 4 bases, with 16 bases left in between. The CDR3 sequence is CASSLWDPGVADTQYF. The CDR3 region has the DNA TGTGCCAGCAGTTTATGGGACCCGGGGGTCGCAGATACGCAGTATTTT.

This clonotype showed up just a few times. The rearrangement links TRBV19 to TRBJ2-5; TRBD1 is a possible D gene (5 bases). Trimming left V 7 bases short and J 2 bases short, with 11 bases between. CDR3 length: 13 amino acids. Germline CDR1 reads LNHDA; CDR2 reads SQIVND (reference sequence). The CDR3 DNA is TGTGCCAGTAACCCCAGGGTTCAAGAGACCCAGTACTTC. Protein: CASNPRVQETQYF.

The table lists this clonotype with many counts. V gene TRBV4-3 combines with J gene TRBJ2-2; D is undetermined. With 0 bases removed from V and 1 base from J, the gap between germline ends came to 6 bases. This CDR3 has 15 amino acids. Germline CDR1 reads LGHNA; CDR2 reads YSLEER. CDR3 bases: TGCGCCAGCAGCCAAGATACCGGGAACACCGGGGAGCTGTTTTTT. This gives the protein CASSQDTGNTGELFF.

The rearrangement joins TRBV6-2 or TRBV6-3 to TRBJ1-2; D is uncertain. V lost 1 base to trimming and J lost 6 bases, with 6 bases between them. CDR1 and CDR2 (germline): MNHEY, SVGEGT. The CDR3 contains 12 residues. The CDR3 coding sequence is TGTGCCAGCAGTTACTGGACCCATGGCTACACCTTC. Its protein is CASSYWTHGYTF.

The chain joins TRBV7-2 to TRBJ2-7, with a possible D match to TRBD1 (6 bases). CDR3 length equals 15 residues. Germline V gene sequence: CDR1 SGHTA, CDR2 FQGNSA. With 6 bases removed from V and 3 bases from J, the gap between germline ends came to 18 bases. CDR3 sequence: CASRPQAGTHYEQYF. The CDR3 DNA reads TGTGCCAGCAGACCCCAAGCAGGGACACACTACGAGCAGTACTTC.

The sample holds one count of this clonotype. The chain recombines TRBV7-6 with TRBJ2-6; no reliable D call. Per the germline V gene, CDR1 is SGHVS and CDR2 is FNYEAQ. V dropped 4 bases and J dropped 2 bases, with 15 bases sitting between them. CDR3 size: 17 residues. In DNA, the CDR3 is TGTGCCAGCAGCTACTTGGGTACAGCCGCTGGGGCCAACGTCCTGACTTTC. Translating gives CASSYLGTAAGANVLTF. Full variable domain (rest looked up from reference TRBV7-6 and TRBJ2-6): GAGVSQSPRYKVTKRGQDVALRCDPISGHVSLYWYRQALGQGPEFLTYFNYEAQQDKSGLPNDRFSAERPEGSISTLTIQRTEQRDSAMYRCASSYLGTAAGANVLTFGAGSRLTVL.

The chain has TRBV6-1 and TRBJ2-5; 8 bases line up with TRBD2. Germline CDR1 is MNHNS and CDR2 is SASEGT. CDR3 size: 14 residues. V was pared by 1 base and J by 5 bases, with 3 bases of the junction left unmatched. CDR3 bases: TGTGCCAGCAGTGAAGGGCGGGGGGCCGAGACCCAGTACTTC. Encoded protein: CASSEGRGAETQYF.

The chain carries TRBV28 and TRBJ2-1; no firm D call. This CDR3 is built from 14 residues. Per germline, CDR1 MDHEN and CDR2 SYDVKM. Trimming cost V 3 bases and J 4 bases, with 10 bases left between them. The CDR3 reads CASSLGVTYNEQFF. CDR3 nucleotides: TGTGCCAGCAGTTTGGGCGTTACTTACAATGAGCAGTTCTTC. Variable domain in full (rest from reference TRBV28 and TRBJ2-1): DVKVTQSSRYLVKRTGEKVFLECVQDMDHENMFWYRQDPGLGLRLIYFSYDVKMKEKGDIPEGYSVSREKKERFSLILESASTNQTSMYLCASSLGVTYNEQFFGPGTRLTVL.

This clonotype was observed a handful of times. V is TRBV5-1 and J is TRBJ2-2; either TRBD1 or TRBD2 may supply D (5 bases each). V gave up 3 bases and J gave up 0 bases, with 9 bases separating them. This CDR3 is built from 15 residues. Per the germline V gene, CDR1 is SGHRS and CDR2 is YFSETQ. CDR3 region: CASSSGPSNTGELFF. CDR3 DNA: TGCGCCAGCAGCTCGGGGCCATCGAACACCGGGGAGCTGTTTTTT. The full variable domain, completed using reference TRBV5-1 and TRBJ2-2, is KAGVTQTPRYLIKTRGQQVTLSCSPISGHRSVSWYQQTPGQGLQFLFEYFSETQRNKGNFPGRFSGRQFSNSRSEMNVSTLELGDSALYLCASSSGPSNTGELFFGEGSRLTVL.

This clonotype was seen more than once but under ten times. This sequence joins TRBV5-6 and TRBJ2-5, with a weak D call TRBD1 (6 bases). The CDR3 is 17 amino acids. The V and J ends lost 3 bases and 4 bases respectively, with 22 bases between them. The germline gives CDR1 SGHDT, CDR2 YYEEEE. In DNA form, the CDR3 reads TGTGCCAGCAGCTCAGACAGGCGGTTTTTGAGGGGAGAGACCCAGTACTTC. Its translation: CASSSDRRFLRGETQYF.

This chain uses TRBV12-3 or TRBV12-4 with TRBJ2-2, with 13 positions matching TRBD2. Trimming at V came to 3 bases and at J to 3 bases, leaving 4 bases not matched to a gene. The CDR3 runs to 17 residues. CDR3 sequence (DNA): TGTGCCAGCAGTTTTGGGACTAGCGGGGTGTACACCGGGGAGCTGTTTTTT. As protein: CASSFGTSGVYTGELFF.

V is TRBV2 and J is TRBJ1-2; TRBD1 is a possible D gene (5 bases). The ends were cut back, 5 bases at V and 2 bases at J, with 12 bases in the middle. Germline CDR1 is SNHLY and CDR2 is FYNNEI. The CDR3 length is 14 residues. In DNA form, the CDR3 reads TGTGCCAGCAGTCGCCGGACAAAGAACTATGGCTACACCTTC. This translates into CASSRRTKNYGYTF.

The CDR3, as DNA: TGTGCCAGCAGCTTAGTTGGGATAGATACGCAGTATTTT. Its protein is CASSLVGIDTQYF. The V call is TRBV7-6, the J call TRBJ2-3; D call uncertain. Germline lookup yields CDR1 SGHVS and CDR2 FNYEAQ. The CDR3 is made up of 13 amino acids. V lost 1 base to trimming and J lost 5 bases, with 7 bases between them.

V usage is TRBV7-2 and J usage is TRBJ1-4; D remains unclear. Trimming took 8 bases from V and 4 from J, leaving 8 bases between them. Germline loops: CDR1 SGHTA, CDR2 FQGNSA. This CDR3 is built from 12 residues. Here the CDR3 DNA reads TGTGCCAGCTCAGACGTTAATGAAAAACTGTTTTTT. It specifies CASSDVNEKLFF.